One sample yielded the 5 T cell receptor beta chains listed below, sequenced in a study of CD8 T cells in ankylosing spondylitis. TCRdb ran MiXCR on the 5' RACE reads and lists one entry per CDR3 protein. In the table there are 240,000 or so distinct CDR3 sequences, about 10% of which are singletons. Specimen: blood, either unsorted or a sorted T cell fraction (not recorded which). Receptors were obtained from a male donor with ankylosing spondylitis or in good health (not recorded which).

This clonotype was counted a few times. The chain links TRBV30 to TRBJ2-3; D is ambiguous. The CDR3 consists of 13 residues. Germline V gene lookup returns CDR1 GTSNPN and CDR2 SVGIG (reference sequence). V lost 7 bases and J lost 1, with 12 bases in between. The CDR3 spells CASASTRTDTQYF. Here the CDR3 DNA reads TGTGCCTCTGCGTCTACCCGCACAGATACGCAGTATTTT.

This clonotype was seen many times. The rearrangement uses TRBV18 and TRBJ2-3; 16 bases line up with TRBD2. The trim removed 3 bases at V and 1 base at J, leaving 4 bases unmatched. The CDR3 extends over 18 amino acids. The germline CDR1 and CDR2 sequences are KGHSH and LQKENI. CDR3 region: CASSPGLAGGPGTDTQYF. In nucleotides, the CDR3 is TGTGCCAGCTCACCGGGACTAGCGGGGGGGCCAGGCACAGATACGCAGTATTTT.

This chain links TRBV14 with TRBJ2-2, with D tentatively TRBD1 (6 bases). V lost 3 bases and J 2 bases, leaving 13 bases between the germline ends. Germline lookup yields CDR1 SGHDN and CDR2 FVKESK. The CDR3 sequence is 16 residues long. CDR3 in amino acids: CASSHRRGFNTGELFF. CDR3 bases: TGTGCCAGCAGCCACAGAAGGGGGTTCAACACCGGGGAGCTGTTTTTT.

This clonotype was seen more than once but under ten times. This sequence joins TRBV18 and TRBJ1-3; no clear D. The CDR3 is 14 amino acids. The V end was cut by 3 bases, the J end by 0 bases, with 6 bases between. The germline gives CDR1 KGHSH, CDR2 LQKENI. CDR3 coding DNA: TGTGCCAGCTCACCGCAGGACTCTGGAAACACCATATATTTT. This gives the protein CASSPQDSGNTIYF.

The gene calls are TRBV15 and TRBJ2-7; TRBD2 matches at 7 bases. The trim removed 3 bases at V and 2 bases at J, leaving 7 bases unmatched. CDR1 LNHNV and CDR2 YYDKDF come from the germline V gene (reference sequence). This CDR3 spans 15 amino acids. The CDR3 DNA reads as TGTGCCACCAGCAGGGGCGGGGGAATTGCCTACGAGCAGTACTTC. This codes for CATSRGGGIAYEQYF.